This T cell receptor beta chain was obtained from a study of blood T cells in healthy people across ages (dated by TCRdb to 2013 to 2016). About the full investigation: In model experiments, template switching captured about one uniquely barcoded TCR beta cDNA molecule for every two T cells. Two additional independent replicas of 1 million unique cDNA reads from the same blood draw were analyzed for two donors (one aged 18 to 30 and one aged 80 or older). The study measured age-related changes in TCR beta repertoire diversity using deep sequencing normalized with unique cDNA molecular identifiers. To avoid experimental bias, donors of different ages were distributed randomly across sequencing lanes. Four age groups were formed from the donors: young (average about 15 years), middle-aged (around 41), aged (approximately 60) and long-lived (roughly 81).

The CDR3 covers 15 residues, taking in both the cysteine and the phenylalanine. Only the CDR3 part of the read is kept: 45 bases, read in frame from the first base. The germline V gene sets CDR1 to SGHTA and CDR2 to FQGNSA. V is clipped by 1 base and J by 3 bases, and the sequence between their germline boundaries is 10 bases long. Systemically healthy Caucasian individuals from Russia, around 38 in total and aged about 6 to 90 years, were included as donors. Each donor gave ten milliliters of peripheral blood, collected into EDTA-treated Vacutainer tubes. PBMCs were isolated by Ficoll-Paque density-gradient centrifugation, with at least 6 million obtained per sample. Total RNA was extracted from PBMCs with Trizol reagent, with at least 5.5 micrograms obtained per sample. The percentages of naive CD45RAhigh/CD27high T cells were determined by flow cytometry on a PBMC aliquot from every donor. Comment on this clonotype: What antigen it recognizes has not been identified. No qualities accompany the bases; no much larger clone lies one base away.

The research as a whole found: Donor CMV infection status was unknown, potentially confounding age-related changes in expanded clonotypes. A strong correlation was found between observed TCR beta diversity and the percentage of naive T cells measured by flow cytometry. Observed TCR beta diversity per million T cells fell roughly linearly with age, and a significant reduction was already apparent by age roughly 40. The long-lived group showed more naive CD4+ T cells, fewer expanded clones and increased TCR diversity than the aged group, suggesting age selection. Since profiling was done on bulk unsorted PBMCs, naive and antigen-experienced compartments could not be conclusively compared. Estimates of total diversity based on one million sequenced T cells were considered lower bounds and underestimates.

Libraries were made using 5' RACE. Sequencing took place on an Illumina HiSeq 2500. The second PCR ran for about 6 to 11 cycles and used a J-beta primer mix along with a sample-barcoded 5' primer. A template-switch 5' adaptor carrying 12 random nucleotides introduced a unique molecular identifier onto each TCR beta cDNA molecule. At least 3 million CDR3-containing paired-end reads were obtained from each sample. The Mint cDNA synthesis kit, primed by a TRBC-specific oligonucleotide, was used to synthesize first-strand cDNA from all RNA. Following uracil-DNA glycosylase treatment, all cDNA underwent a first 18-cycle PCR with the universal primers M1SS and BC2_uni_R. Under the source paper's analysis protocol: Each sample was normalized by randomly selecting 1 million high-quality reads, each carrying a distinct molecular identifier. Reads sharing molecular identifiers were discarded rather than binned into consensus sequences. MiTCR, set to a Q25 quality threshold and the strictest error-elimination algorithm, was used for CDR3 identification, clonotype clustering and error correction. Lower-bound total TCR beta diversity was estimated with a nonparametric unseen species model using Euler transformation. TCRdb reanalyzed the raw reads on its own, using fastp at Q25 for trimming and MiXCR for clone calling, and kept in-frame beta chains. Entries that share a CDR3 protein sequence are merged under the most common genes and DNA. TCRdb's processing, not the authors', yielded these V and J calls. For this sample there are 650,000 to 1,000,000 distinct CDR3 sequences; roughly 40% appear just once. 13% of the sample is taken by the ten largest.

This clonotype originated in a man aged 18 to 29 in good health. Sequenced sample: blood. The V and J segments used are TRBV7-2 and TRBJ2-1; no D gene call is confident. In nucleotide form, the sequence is TGTGCCAGCAGCTTAGACAGCCCCTTCTACAATGAGCAGTTCTTC. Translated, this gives CASSLDSPFYNEQFF.